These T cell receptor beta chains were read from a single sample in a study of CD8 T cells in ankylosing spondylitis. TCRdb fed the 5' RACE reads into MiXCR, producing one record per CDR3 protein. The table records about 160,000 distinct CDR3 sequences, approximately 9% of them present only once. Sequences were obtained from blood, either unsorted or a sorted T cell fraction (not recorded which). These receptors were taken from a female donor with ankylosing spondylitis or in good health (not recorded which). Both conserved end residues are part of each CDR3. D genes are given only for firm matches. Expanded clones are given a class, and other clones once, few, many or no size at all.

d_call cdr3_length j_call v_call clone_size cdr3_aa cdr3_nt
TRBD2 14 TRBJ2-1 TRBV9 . CASSISGSGDEQFF TGTGCCAGCAGCATAAGCGGGAGTGGTGATGAGCAGTTCTTC
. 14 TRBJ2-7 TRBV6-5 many CASSYSSGGYEQYF TGTGCCAGCAGTTACTCTAGCGGAGGCTACGAGCAGTACTTC
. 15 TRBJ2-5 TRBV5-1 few CASSLESGTQETQYF TGCGCCAGCAGCTTGGAGTCCGGGACACAAGAGACCCAGTACTTC
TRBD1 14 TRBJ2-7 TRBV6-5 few CASSYGQGLGEQYF TGTGCCAGCAGCTACGGACAGGGTCTAGGCGAGCAGTACTTC
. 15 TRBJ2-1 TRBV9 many CASSVGEGGMNEQFF TGTGCCAGCAGCGTAGGCGAGGGGGGGATGAATGAGCAGTTCTTC
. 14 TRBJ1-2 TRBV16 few CASSQSGTHYGYTF TGTGCCAGCAGCCAATCGGGAACCCACTATGGCTACACCTTC
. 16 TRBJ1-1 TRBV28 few CASRPEPGRFFTEAFF TGTGCCAGCAGGCCGGAACCGGGACGCTTCTTCACTGAAGCTTTCTTT
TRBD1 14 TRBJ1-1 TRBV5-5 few CASSPRTGWTEAFF TGTGCCAGCAGCCCACGGACAGGGTGGACTGAAGCTTTCTTT
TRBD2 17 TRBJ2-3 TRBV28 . CASSHEREGPLTDTQYF TGTGCCAGCAGCCATGAGCGGGAGGGCCCTCTCACAGATACGCAGTATTTT
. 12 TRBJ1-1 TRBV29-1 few CSVVGAATEAFF TGCAGCGTTGTTGGGGCGGCAACTGAAGCTTTCTTT
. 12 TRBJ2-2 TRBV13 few CASSRGSGELFF TGTGCCAGCAGCAGGGGATCCGGGGAGCTGTTTTTT
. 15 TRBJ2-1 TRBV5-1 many CASSFGTGEHNEQFF TGCGCCAGCAGCTTTGGTACGGGAGAGCACAATGAGCAGTTCTTC
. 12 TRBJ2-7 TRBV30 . CAWREGKYEQYF TGTGCCTGGAGGGAGGGGAAGTACGAGCAGTACTTC
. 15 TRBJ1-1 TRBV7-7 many CASSLRGKRVSEAFF TGTGCTAGCAGCCTCCGGGGAAAGCGCGTCTCTGAAGCTTTCTTT
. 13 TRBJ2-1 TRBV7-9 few CASSLFMGHEQFF TGTGCCAGCAGCTTGTTCATGGGGCATGAGCAGTTCTTC
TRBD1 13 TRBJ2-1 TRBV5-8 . CANRDRTYNEQFF TGTGCCAACCGGGACAGGACCTACAATGAGCAGTTCTTC
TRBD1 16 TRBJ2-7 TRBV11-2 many CASSSMRQGGSYEQYF TGTGCCAGCAGCTCGATGAGACAGGGTGGGTCCTACGAGCAGTACTTC
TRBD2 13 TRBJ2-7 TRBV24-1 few CAPPGGSSYEQYF TGTGCCCCTCCGGGGGGGAGCTCCTACGAGCAGTACTTC